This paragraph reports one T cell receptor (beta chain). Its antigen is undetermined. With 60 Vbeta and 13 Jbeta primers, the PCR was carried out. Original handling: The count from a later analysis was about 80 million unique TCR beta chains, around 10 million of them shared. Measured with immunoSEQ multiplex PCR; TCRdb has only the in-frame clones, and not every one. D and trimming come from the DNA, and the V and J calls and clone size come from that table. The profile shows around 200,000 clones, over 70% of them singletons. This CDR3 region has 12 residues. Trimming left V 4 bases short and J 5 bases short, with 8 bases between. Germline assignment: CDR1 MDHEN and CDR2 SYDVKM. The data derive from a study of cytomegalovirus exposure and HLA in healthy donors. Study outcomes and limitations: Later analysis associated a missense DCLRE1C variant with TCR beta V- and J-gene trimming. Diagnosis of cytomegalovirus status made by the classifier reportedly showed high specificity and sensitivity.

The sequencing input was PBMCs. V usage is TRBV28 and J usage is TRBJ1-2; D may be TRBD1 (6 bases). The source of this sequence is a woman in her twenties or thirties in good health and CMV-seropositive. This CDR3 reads CASSSRGYGYTF. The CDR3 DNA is TGTGCCAGCAGTTCCAGGGGATATGGCTACACCTTC.